The rows below give T cell receptor beta chains drawn from one sample of a study of blood T cell repertoires in COVID-19. Data came from immunoSEQ multiplex PCR; TCRdb stores just in-frame clones and leaves some out. The sample holds around 700,000 clones; around 90% are singletons and the top ten take more than 0.25%. What was sequenced was peripheral blood. All receptors derive from a young woman with acute or convalescent COVID-19. CDR3s include the opening cysteine and the closing phenylalanine or tryptophan. The order of the fields is clone size, V gene, D gene, J gene, CDR3 protein, CDR3 DNA. The D gene is left open where the match is weak. Expanded clones get a size class; other rows say once, few or many, or leave the size out.

clone_size: .
v_call: TRBV6-4
d_call: .
j_call: TRBJ1-2
cdr3_aa: CASSPEGFRVNGYTF
cdr3_nt: TGTGCCAGCAGTCCCGAAGGGTTCAGGGTTAATGGCTACACCTTC

clone_size: .
v_call: TRBV4-1
d_call: .
j_call: TRBJ2-7
cdr3_aa: CASSQGRLGSYEQYF
cdr3_nt: TGCGCCAGCAGCCAAGGCCGGCTAGGCTCCTACGAGCAGTACTTC

clone_size: .
v_call: TRBV29-1
d_call: .
j_call: TRBJ1-5
cdr3_aa: CSVVGGDSNQPQHF
cdr3_nt: TGCAGCGTTGTGGGAGGGGACAGCAATCAGCCCCAGCATTTT

clone_size: .
v_call: TRBV15
d_call: .
j_call: TRBJ1-2
cdr3_aa: CATSRDQGQHYGYTF
cdr3_nt: TGTGCCACCAGCCGCGATCAGGGCCAACATTATGGCTACACCTTC

clone_size: .
v_call: TRBV18
d_call: .
j_call: TRBJ2-7
cdr3_aa: CASSRTTDGSYEQYF
cdr3_nt: TGTGCCAGCTCACGAACGACAGATGGCTCCTACGAGCAGTACTTC

clone_size: .
v_call: TRBV28
d_call: TRBD2
j_call: TRBJ2-7
cdr3_aa: CASKREFYEQYF
cdr3_nt: TGTGCCAGCAAGCGGGAATTCTACGAGCAGTACTTC

clone_size: .
v_call: TRBV7-9
d_call: .
j_call: TRBJ2-7
cdr3_aa: CASTELTYEQYF
cdr3_nt: TGTGCCAGCACCGAGTTAACCTACGAGCAGTACTTC

clone_size: .
v_call: TRBV20-1
d_call: TRBD2
j_call: TRBJ2-3
cdr3_aa: CSASLAGAIDTQYF
cdr3_nt: TGCAGTGCTAGTCTAGCGGGGGCGATAGATACGCAGTATTTT

clone_size: many
v_call: TRBV6-4
d_call: .
j_call: TRBJ1-2
cdr3_aa: CASSDGESGGYTF
cdr3_nt: TGTGCCAGCAGTGATGGGGAGTCTGGGGGCTACACCTTC

clone_size: .
v_call: TRBV9
d_call: .
j_call: TRBJ1-5
cdr3_aa: CASTPGPSPNQPQHF
cdr3_nt: TGTGCCAGCACCCCAGGGCCTTCCCCCAATCAGCCCCAGCATTTT

clone_size: .
v_call: TRBV5-4
d_call: TRBD2
j_call: TRBJ2-1
cdr3_aa: CASSLERGPYNEQFF
cdr3_nt: TGTGCCAGCAGCTTGGAGCGGGGACCCTACAATGAGCAGTTCTTC

clone_size: .
v_call: TRBV4-1
d_call: TRBD2
j_call: TRBJ2-5
cdr3_aa: CASSRTSVQETQYF
cdr3_nt: TGCGCCAGCAGCCGGACTAGCGTCCAAGAGACCCAGTACTTC

clone_size: .
v_call: TRBV5-4
d_call: .
j_call: TRBJ1-2
cdr3_aa: CASSLGSSYGYTF
cdr3_nt: TGTGCCAGCAGCTTGGGTTCGTCCTATGGCTACACCTTC

clone_size: .
v_call: TRBV3-1/TRBV3-2
d_call: .
j_call: TRBJ1-6
cdr3_aa: CASSPNEGVSPLHF
cdr3_nt: TGTGCCAGCAGCCCGAATGAAGGGGTTTCACCCCTCCACTTT

clone_size: .
v_call: TRBV5-5
d_call: .
j_call: TRBJ1-1
cdr3_aa: CASSRTVESRNTEAFF
cdr3_nt: TGTGCCAGCAGTCGGACAGTCGAGTCCAGGAACACTGAAGCTTTCTTT

clone_size: .
v_call: TRBV5-1
d_call: TRBD1
j_call: TRBJ1-1
cdr3_aa: CASSRGGTVDLNTEAFF
cdr3_nt: TGCGCCAGCAGCCGCGGTGGGACAGTTGACTTGAACACTGAAGCTTTCTTT

clone_size: .
v_call: TRBV18
d_call: .
j_call: TRBJ1-1
cdr3_aa: CASSPPSNRGNTEAFF
cdr3_nt: TGTGCCAGCTCACCACCGTCGAACCGCGGGAACACTGAAGCTTTCTTT

clone_size: once
v_call: TRBV29-1
d_call: .
j_call: TRBJ1-1
cdr3_aa: CSVVPGLATEAFF
cdr3_nt: TGCAGCGTTGTGCCAGGGTTGGCCACTGAAGCTTTCTTT

clone_size: .
v_call: TRBV7-9
d_call: TRBD1
j_call: TRBJ1-2
cdr3_aa: CASSRGTGNYGYTF
cdr3_nt: TGTGCCAGCAGCCGAGGGACAGGGAACTATGGCTACACCTTC

clone_size: .
v_call: TRBV6-5
d_call: TRBD2
j_call: TRBJ2-7
cdr3_aa: CASAELAGANEQYF
cdr3_nt: TGTGCCAGCGCTGAACTAGCGGGGGCCAACGAGCAGTACTTC

clone_size: .
v_call: TRBV7-9
d_call: .
j_call: TRBJ1-4
cdr3_aa: CASSSILGQGEKLFF
cdr3_nt: TGTGCCAGCAGCTCCATATTGGGGCAAGGGGAAAAACTGTTTTTT

clone_size: .
v_call: TRBV24-1
d_call: TRBD1
j_call: TRBJ1-5
cdr3_aa: CATSDTDRPNQPQHF
cdr3_nt: TGTGCCACCAGTGACACGGACAGGCCCAATCAGCCCCAGCATTTT

clone_size: few
v_call: TRBV7-9
d_call: .
j_call: TRBJ1-1
cdr3_aa: CASSPDREAFF
cdr3_nt: TGTGCCAGCAGCCCCGACAGGGAAGCTTTCTTT

clone_size: .
v_call: TRBV6-5
d_call: TRBD2
j_call: TRBJ2-1
cdr3_aa: CASRGTSSYNEQFF
cdr3_nt: TGTGCCAGCAGAGGGACTAGCTCCTACAATGAGCAGTTCTTC

clone_size: .
v_call: TRBV6-5
d_call: .
j_call: TRBJ1-4
cdr3_aa: CASSYGAPATNEKLFF
cdr3_nt: TGTGCCAGCAGTTACGGGGCGCCTGCAACTAATGAAAAACTGTTTTTT

clone_size: once
v_call: TRBV6-4
d_call: .
j_call: TRBJ1-6
cdr3_aa: CACSARVNSPLHF
cdr3_nt: TGTGCCTGCAGTGCGCGGGTTAATTCACCCCTCCACTTT

clone_size: few
v_call: TRBV5-4
d_call: .
j_call: TRBJ1-2
cdr3_aa: CASSLARTETNYGYTF
cdr3_nt: TGTGCCAGCAGCTTGGCCCGGACAGAAACTAACTATGGCTACACCTTC

clone_size: few
v_call: TRBV5-1
d_call: TRBD1
j_call: TRBJ1-2
cdr3_aa: CASSLMRQGRGYGYTF
cdr3_nt: TGCGCCAGCAGCTTGATGAGACAGGGACGGGGCTATGGCTACACCTTC

clone_size: many
v_call: TRBV2
d_call: TRBD2
j_call: TRBJ2-7
cdr3_aa: CASFLAGTYREQYF
cdr3_nt: TGTGCCAGCTTCCTAGCGGGGACGTATCGAGAGCAGTACTTC

clone_size: few
v_call: TRBV7-9
d_call: .
j_call: TRBJ2-2
cdr3_aa: CASSPDTGELFF
cdr3_nt: TGTGCCAGCAGCCCAGACACCGGGGAGCTGTTTTTT

clone_size: .
v_call: TRBV11-2
d_call: TRBD2
j_call: TRBJ2-2
cdr3_aa: CASSLSIAGTNTGELFF
cdr3_nt: TGTGCCAGCAGCTTATCCATAGCGGGGACTAACACCGGGGAGCTGTTTTTT

clone_size: .
v_call: TRBV4-1
d_call: .
j_call: TRBJ2-3
cdr3_aa: CASSRTRASTDTQYF
cdr3_nt: TGCGCCAGCAGCCGAACTAGGGCTAGCACAGATACGCAGTATTTT

clone_size: once
v_call: TRBV24-1
d_call: TRBD2
j_call: TRBJ2-5
cdr3_aa: CATSDSRLAAYQETQYF
cdr3_nt: TGTGCCACCAGTGACTCCCGACTAGCGGCCTACCAAGAGACCCAGTACTTC

clone_size: .
v_call: TRBV18
d_call: .
j_call: TRBJ2-7
cdr3_aa: CASSPRWQGSREQYF
cdr3_nt: TGTGCCAGCTCACCAAGGTGGCAGGGCTCGAGGGAGCAGTACTTC

clone_size: .
v_call: TRBV7-8
d_call: .
j_call: TRBJ2-1
cdr3_aa: CASSQGPSGEQFF
cdr3_nt: TGTGCCAGCAGCCAGGGCCCCTCGGGGGAGCAGTTCTTC

clone_size: .
v_call: TRBV5-8
d_call: .
j_call: TRBJ1-1
cdr3_aa: CASSVGTHKGVTEAFF
cdr3_nt: TGTGCCAGCAGCGTCGGGACACACAAAGGTGTCACTGAAGCTTTCTTT

clone_size: .
v_call: TRBV6-5
d_call: .
j_call: TRBJ2-4
cdr3_aa: CAAEGAVARNIQYF
cdr3_nt: TGTGCAGCAGAAGGGGCAGTGGCCCGAAACATTCAGTACTTC

clone_size: .
v_call: TRBV30
d_call: TRBD1
j_call: TRBJ2-3
cdr3_aa: CAWSPGTGVADF
cdr3_nt: TGTGCCTGGAGTCCCGGGACAGGGGTTGCGGATTTT

clone_size: .
v_call: TRBV6-2/TRBV6-3
d_call: TRBD2
j_call: TRBJ2-3
cdr3_aa: CASSYDERGRPTDTQYF
cdr3_nt: TGTGCCAGCAGTTACGACGAGCGGGGGCGCCCCACAGATACGCAGTATTTT

clone_size: .
v_call: TRBV18
d_call: .
j_call: TRBJ1-2
cdr3_aa: CASSPWNEHTSYGYTF
cdr3_nt: TGTGCCAGCTCACCATGGAACGAACATACTAGCTATGGCTACACCTTC

clone_size: .
v_call: TRBV28
d_call: .
j_call: TRBJ1-4
cdr3_aa: CASSLAEKKLFF
cdr3_nt: TGTGCCAGCAGTTTGGCGGAGAAAAAACTGTTTTTT

clone_size: once
v_call: TRBV19
d_call: TRBD1
j_call: TRBJ2-3
cdr3_aa: CASSPGQSIDTQYF
cdr3_nt: TGTGCCAGTAGCCCGGGACAGTCGATAGATACGCAGTATTTT

clone_size: .
v_call: TRBV11-3
d_call: TRBD2
j_call: TRBJ2-3
cdr3_aa: CASSLYPGLATDTQYF
cdr3_nt: TGTGCCAGCAGCTTATACCCGGGACTAGCTACAGATACGCAGTATTTT

clone_size: once
v_call: TRBV5-1
d_call: .
j_call: TRBJ2-2
cdr3_aa: CATTVKDPGTGELFF
cdr3_nt: TGCGCCACCACCGTGAAAGACCCGGGCACCGGGGAGCTGTTTTTT

clone_size: once
v_call: TRBV2
d_call: TRBD1
j_call: TRBJ1-1
cdr3_aa: CASSYRGVVF
cdr3_nt: TGTGCCAGCAGTTACAGGGGCGTAGTTTTT

clone_size: .
v_call: TRBV5-1
d_call: .
j_call: TRBJ1-4
cdr3_aa: CASSLQGPPLHEKLFF
cdr3_nt: TGCGCCAGCAGCTTGCAGGGCCCGCCTCTTCATGAAAAACTGTTTTTT

clone_size: .
v_call: TRBV29-1
d_call: .
j_call: TRBJ1-2
cdr3_aa: CSVIWTANYGYTF
cdr3_nt: TGCAGCGTTATTTGGACAGCTAACTATGGCTACACCTTC

clone_size: .
v_call: TRBV2
d_call: TRBD1
j_call: TRBJ2-7
cdr3_aa: CASTRQGGSYEQYF
cdr3_nt: TGTGCCAGCACTCGACAGGGGGGATCCTACGAGCAGTACTTC

clone_size: .
v_call: TRBV7-3
d_call: TRBD2
j_call: TRBJ2-3
cdr3_aa: CASSLRASGGDTDTQYF
cdr3_nt: TGTGCCAGCAGCTTAAGGGCTAGCGGGGGGGACACAGATACGCAGTATTTT

clone_size: .
v_call: TRBV10-3
d_call: .
j_call: TRBJ1-5
cdr3_aa: CAISEGQTNQPQHF
cdr3_nt: TGTGCCATCAGTGAGGGACAGACAAATCAGCCCCAGCATTTT

clone_size: .
v_call: TRBV19
d_call: .
j_call: TRBJ2-7
cdr3_aa: CASAPLDSAYEQYF
cdr3_nt: TGTGCCAGTGCGCCTTTGGACAGTGCCTACGAGCAGTACTTC

clone_size: .
v_call: TRBV5-6
d_call: .
j_call: TRBJ1-2
cdr3_aa: CASSATRRQTLDGYTF
cdr3_nt: TGTGCCAGCAGCGCAACCCGGAGACAGACTTTGGATGGCTACACCTTC